This TCR beta chain was sequenced for a study of cytomegalovirus exposure and HLA in healthy donors. Study-wide points: Reported results showed that the classifier diagnosed cytomegalovirus status with high specificity and sensitivity.

Some clones are missing from TCRdb's copy, which holds only in-frame ones; the method was immunoSEQ multiplex PCR. The data show 80,000 to 100,000 clones, around 88% seen once. Concerning this clone itself: Its antigen is currently unknown.

This CDR3 is 14 amino acids long. Germline V gene sequence: CDR1 ENHRY, CDR2 SYGVKD. With V trimmed by 6 bases and J by 5 bases, 7 bases remained unmatched. The specimen was PBMCs. The chain employs TRBV10-3 and TRBJ2-5; 9 bases match TRBD2. The source is a woman in her thirties in good health and CMV-seronegative. CDR3: CAIRPGLAQETQYF. In DNA form, the CDR3 reads TGTGCCATCAGGCCGGGACTAGCTCAGGAGACCCAGTACTTC.